This is a list of T cell receptor beta chains from one sample in a study of T cell clones after liver transplantation. Clones were read by immunoSEQ multiplex PCR, and TCRdb kept only the in-frame ones, dropping some. The sample lists some 57,000 clones, around 70% occurring once. The sequencing used CD4+ T cells from blood, collected at the 22-month timepoint. The receptors here all came from a human patient who received a liver transplant. The graft donor may have given rise to some T cells. The CDR3 runs from the conserved cysteine through the conserved F or W. D genes are given only for firm matches. Rows give clone size only sometimes, using once, few, many, or a class for an expanded clone.

TRBV15,17,TRBD1,TRBJ1-6,NA,TGTGCCACCAGCAGAGATCCGGGACAGCTTCATAATTCACCCCTCCACTTT,CATSRDPGQLHNSPLHF
TRBV19,15,TRBD1,TRBJ1-1,NA,TGTGCCAGTAATAGACAGGGTGATATGAACACTGAAGCTTTCTTT,CASNRQGDMNTEAFF
TRBV7-9,15,TRBD2,TRBJ2-3,NA,TGTGCCAGCACTCAGGGGCGGGGGGGCACAGATACGCAGTATTTT,CASTQGRGGTDTQYF
TRBV11-2,15,TRBD2,TRBJ2-3,NA,TGTGCCAGCAGCTTAGGAGCTAGCGGGGGAGATACGCAGTATTTT,CASSLGASGGDTQYF
TRBV30,14,NA,TRBJ1-2,NA,TGTGCCTGGAGTAAGGACAGTAATCGGAGGGGCTACACCTTC,CAWSKDSNRRGYTF
TRBV28,13,NA,TRBJ2-1,once,TGTGCCAGCACCCGTACTCCGGGCAATGAGCAGTTCTTC,CASTRTPGNEQFF
TRBV5-6,15,NA,TRBJ2-5,NA,TGTGCCAGCAGCTTGGTTCTGGACAGCCAAGAGACCCAGTACTTC,CASSLVLDSQETQYF
TRBV10-3,13,NA,TRBJ1-6,NA,TGTGCCATCAGTGAGGCGTCCTATTCACCCCTCCACTTT,CAISEASYSPLHF
TRBV19,14,NA,TRBJ2-2,few,TGTGCCAGTAGTATAGTTGGGAGATTAGGGGAGCTGTTTTTT,CASSIVGRLGELFF
TRBV7-2,15,NA,TRBJ2-2,NA,TGTGCCAGCAGCTTAGTACATGCGAACACCGGGGAGCTGTTTTTT,CASSLVHANTGELFF
TRBV29-1,13,TRBD1,TRBJ1-5,NA,TGCAGCGTGGAGACAGGGGTTGGGCAGCCCCAGCATTTT,CSVETGVGQPQHF
TRBV5-6,17,NA,TRBJ2-1,NA,TGTGCCAGCAGCTTATTCGTCGGTGGGGGCGGCTACAATGAGCAGTTCTTC,CASSLFVGGGGYNEQFF
TRBV30,13,NA,TRBJ2-1,NA,TGTGCCTGGAGTGTGCAGGGGGGGAATGAGCAGTTCTTC,CAWSVQGGNEQFF
TRBV28,13,NA,TRBJ2-4,once,TGTGCCAGCAGTTTCCTACGGGGGAACATTCAGTACTTC,CASSFLRGNIQYF
TRBV28,12,NA,TRBJ2-5,NA,TGTGCCAGCAGCCCAAATGGGCGGAACCAGTACTTC,CASSPNGRNQYF
TRBV9,15,NA,TRBJ2-5,NA,TGTGCCAGCAGCGTAGAAGCCCGGGATTGGGAGACCCAGTACTTC,CASSVEARDWETQYF
TRBV14,13,NA,TRBJ2-5,NA,TGTGCCAGCAGCCGCCGTGGCGCAGAGACCCAGTACTTC,CASSRRGAETQYF
TRBV11-2,16,NA,TRBJ2-3,NA,TGTGCCAGCAGCTTAGGGATACTAGCCCATACAGATACGCAGTATTTT,CASSLGILAHTDTQYF
TRBV2,15,NA,TRBJ2-1,once,TGTGCCAGCCGTCCCGGACAGCTAACTTACAATGAGCAGTTCTTC,CASRPGQLTYNEQFF
TRBV7-9,14,NA,TRBJ1-5,few,TGTGCCAGCAGCTCCGGGCTATCTGGGCAGCCCCAGCATTTT,CASSSGLSGQPQHF
TRBV5-8,13,NA,TRBJ1-1,NA,TGTGCCAGCAGCTTGAGGCTGAACACTGAAGCTTTCTTT,CASSLRLNTEAFF
TRBV5-1,15,TRBD1,TRBJ1-1,NA,TGCGCCAGCAGCTTGACTGGGACAGGGGGCACTGAAGCTTTCTTT,CASSLTGTGGTEAFF
TRBV10-1,13,TRBD1,TRBJ1-2,NA,TGCGCCAGCAGTGCCAGTCAGGGGGTTGGTTACACCTTC,CASSASQGVGYTF
TRBV19,13,TRBD1,TRBJ2-7,once,TGTGCCAGTAGCAACAGGGGTTCCTACGAGCAGTACTTC,CASSNRGSYEQYF
TRBV6-1,16,NA,TRBJ2-7,NA,TGTGCCAGCAGTGAAGCGCGGGACGGAACCCCCTACGAGCAGTACTTC,CASSEARDGTPYEQYF
TRBV15,13,NA,TRBJ1-1,NA,TGTGCCACCAGCAGAGATTACAACACTGAAGCTTTCTTT,CATSRDYNTEAFF
TRBV18,13,NA,TRBJ1-6,once,TGTGCCAGCTCAAGCTCCTATAATTCACCCCTCCACTTT,CASSSSYNSPLHF
TRBV5-1,15,TRBD2,TRBJ2-3,NA,TGCGCCAGCAGCTCCCGGGGCAGCGGGAGAGATACGCAGTATTTT,CASSSRGSGRDTQYF
TRBV5-6,15,NA,TRBJ1-5,NA,TGTGCCAGCAGTCCCGAACCAGGGAGCAATCAGCCCCAGCATTTT,CASSPEPGSNQPQHF
TRBV7-9,17,NA,TRBJ2-2,NA,TGTGCCAGCAGGGGTCCGGGACGGAAAATTAACACCGGGGAGCTGTTTTTT,CASRGPGRKINTGELFF
TRBV5-1,17,TRBD2,TRBJ2-3,NA,TGCGCCAGCAGCTTGACTAGCGGGGGGGGCAGCACAGATACGCAGTATTTT,CASSLTSGGGSTDTQYF
TRBV6-5,14,TRBD1,TRBJ1-4,NA,TGTGCCAGCAGCTACGGGACAGGGAAGGAAAAACTGTTTTTT,CASSYGTGKEKLFF
TRBV6-1,13,NA,TRBJ1-5,NA,TGTGCCAGCAAGGGGAGCGCGAATCAGCCCCAGCATTTT,CASKGSANQPQHF
TRBV27,12,NA,TRBJ2-3,few,TGTGCCAGCAGGGCCAGGGCAGATACGCAGTATTTT,CASRARADTQYF
TRBV30,11,NA,TRBJ1-2,once,TGTGCCGCAGGCCGGGTCTATGGCTACACCTTC,CAAGRVYGYTF
TRBV7-8,15,NA,TRBJ2-2,few,TGTGCCAGCAGGTCTGGACAGCCTAACACCGGGGAGCTGTTTTTT,CASRSGQPNTGELFF
TRBV11-2,15,TRBD2,TRBJ2-2,NA,TGTGCCAGCAGCTTCTCGACTAGCGGGGACGGGGAGCTGTTTTTT,CASSFSTSGDGELFF
TRBV10-2,14,TRBD2,TRBJ2-1,NA,TGCGCCAGCAGTGTAGCGGGGCGGTACAATGAGCAGTTCTTC,CASSVAGRYNEQFF
TRBV27,15,TRBD1,TRBJ2-7,NA,TGTGCCAGCAGTCCCCGGACAGGTTCACCCTACGAGCAGTACTTC,CASSPRTGSPYEQYF
TRBV2,14,NA,TRBJ1-1,NA,TGTGCCAGCAGTGAATCCGGCCAGAACACTGAAGCTTTCTTT,CASSESGQNTEAFF
TRBV19,14,NA,TRBJ2-2,NA,TGTGCCACCTGGGGAGCACCGAACACCGGGGAGCTGTTTTTT,CATWGAPNTGELFF
TRBV18,13,NA,TRBJ1-2,few,TGTGCCAGCTCACCACAAGACGGGATCAGCTACACCTTC,CASSPQDGISYTF
TRBV7-6,14,TRBD1,TRBJ2-7,NA,TGTGCCAGTTCTCCTGGGACAGGGCTCTACGAGCAGTACTTC,CASSPGTGLYEQYF
TRBV4-1,15,TRBD1,TRBJ1-1,NA,TGCGCCAGCAGCCAAGAGGACAGGGTAAACACTGAAGCTTTCTTT,CASSQEDRVNTEAFF
TRBV5-5,14,TRBD1,TRBJ1-5,few,TGTGCCAGCAGTCGGACAGGGAGTAATCAGCCCCAGCATTTT,CASSRTGSNQPQHF
TRBV6-6,13,NA,TRBJ1-4,NA,TGTGCCAGCAGCGACAGGCTTAATGAAAAACTGTTTTTT,CASSDRLNEKLFF
TRBV7-9,14,TRBD2,TRBJ2-7,NA,TGTGCCAGCAGTCCCACGGGGGGGACCTACGAGCAGTACTTC,CASSPTGGTYEQYF
TRBV13,15,TRBD1,TRBJ2-1,NA,TGTGCCAGCAGCTCCGGGACAGGGGGCGGGAATGAGCAGTTCTTC,CASSSGTGGGNEQFF
TRBV6-5,13,TRBD2,TRBJ2-5,NA,TGTGCCAGCACTCGGGGGGGCGACATGGCCCAGTACTTC,CASTRGGDMAQYF
TRBV11-2,15,TRBD1,TRBJ2-1,NA,TGTGCCAGCAGCTTAGATGGGGGACAGGGCAATGAGCAGTTCTTC,CASSLDGGQGNEQFF
TRBV4-1,15,NA,TRBJ1-5,medium-sized,TGCGCCAGCAGCCAAGTAACAGGCCGGTATCAGCCCCAGCATTTT,CASSQVTGRYQPQHF
TRBV28,14,NA,TRBJ1-1,NA,TGTGCCAGCAGTTCGCAGGGAAGGCATACTGAAGCTTTCTTT,CASSSQGRHTEAFF